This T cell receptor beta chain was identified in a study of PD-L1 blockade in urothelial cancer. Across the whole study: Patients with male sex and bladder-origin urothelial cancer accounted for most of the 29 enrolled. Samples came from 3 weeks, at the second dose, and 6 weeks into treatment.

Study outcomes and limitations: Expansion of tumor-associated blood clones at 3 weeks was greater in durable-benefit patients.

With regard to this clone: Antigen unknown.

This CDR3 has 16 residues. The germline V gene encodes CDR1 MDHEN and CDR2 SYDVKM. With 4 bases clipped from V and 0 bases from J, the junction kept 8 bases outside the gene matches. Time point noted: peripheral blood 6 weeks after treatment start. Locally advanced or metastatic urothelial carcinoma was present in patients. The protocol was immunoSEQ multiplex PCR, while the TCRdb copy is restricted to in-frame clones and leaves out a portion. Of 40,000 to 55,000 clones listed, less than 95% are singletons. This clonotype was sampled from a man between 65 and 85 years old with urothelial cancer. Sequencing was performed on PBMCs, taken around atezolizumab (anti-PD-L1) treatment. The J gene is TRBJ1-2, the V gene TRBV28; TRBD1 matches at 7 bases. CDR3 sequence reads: CASSSPWTGTNYGYTF. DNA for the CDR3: TGTGCCAGCAGTTCCCCTTGGACAGGAACTAACTATGGCTACACCTTC.